This T cell receptor beta chain originates from a study of T cell repertoires in cytomegalovirus infection. Whole-study context: Public TCR beta signatures provided an indication of both CMV infection and a matching HLA type. General study findings and limits: Summed public TCR beta family frequency identified CMV carriers bearing the relevant HLA. Across the ex vivo response, the dominant clonotypes were HLA-C-restricted CMV-specific TCR beta clonotypes.

Points on this clonotype: Its target is not known.

MiXCR, applied by TCRdb to the reads, yields one record per CDR3 protein. The sample holds around 100,000 distinct CDR3 sequences; 10% are singletons and the top ten take around 33%. Trimming stripped 2 bases from V and 11 bases from J, with 9 bases between. The CDR3 consists of 11 residues. Per germline, CDR1 MNHNY and CDR2 SVGAGI (reference sequence). The chain recombines TRBV6-6 with TRBJ1-1; D remains ambiguous. Sequenced sample: PBMCs, sequenced either directly or after in vitro stimulation (not recorded which). This receptor was identified in a human donor in good health (CMV status not recorded). Some clones in this sample may be carry-over from other donors' samples. DNA for the CDR3: TGTGCCAGCAGTTACCCGCGGATGGCTTTCTTT. It is translated as CASSYPRMAFF.